Following are 24 T cell receptor beta chains from one sample sequenced in a study of beta chain features in type 1 diabetes. What was sequenced were expressed TCRB transcripts, since all of the isolated RNA had been reverse transcribed. The table came from immunoSEQ multiplex PCR; TCRdb's copy has only in-frame clones and leaves some out. The sample lists roughly 500,000 clones, over 10% seen once, with around 0.05% in the top ten. Material: naive CD4+ T cells from blood. The receptors were sampled from a woman under 30 in good health.

This clone was seen more than once but under ten times. The V and J genes are TRBV6-6 and TRBJ2-2; maybe TRBD1 (5 bases). The CDR3 is made up of 12 amino acids. With 8 bases removed from V and 5 bases from J, the gap between germline ends came to 9 bases. The germline gives CDR1 MNHNY, CDR2 SVGAGI (reference sequence). CDR3 amino acids: CASQGVTGELFF. In DNA, the CDR3 is TGTGCCAGCCAGGGCGTAACCGGGGAGCTGTTTTTT.

The chain uses TRBV30 and TRBJ1-2; 8 nucleotides align to TRBD1. Germline V gene data show CDR1 as GTSNPN and CDR2 as SVGIG (reference sequence). The CDR3 loop spans 17 amino acids. Trimming cost V 5 bases and J 7 bases; bases outside gene matches: 21. As DNA, the CDR3 is TGTGCCTGGGCGGGGCCAGGGGGCCTCCAAGCCTACTCTGGCTACACCTTC. Protein product: CAWAGPGGLQAYSGYTF.

The genes are TRBV6-5 and TRBJ2-1, with D possibly TRBD1 on 6 matching bases. Germline CDR1 and CDR2: MNHEY and SVGAGI. The CDR3 sequence is 14 residues long. Between the trimmed V and J ends, which lost 8 bases and 3 bases, there was a span of 14 bases. In nucleotides, the CDR3 is TGTGCCAGCCGATGGGGGCAGAACTACAATGAGCAGTTCTTC. Translation gives CASRWGQNYNEQFF.

This chain connects TRBV6-6 to TRBJ1-4, with a possible D match to TRBD1 (6 bases). Trimming left V 7 bases short and J 4 bases short, with 7 bases between. The germline gives CDR1 MNHNY, CDR2 SVGAGI (reference sequence). This CDR3 is built from 12 residues. The CDR3 region is CASTQGNEKLFF. For the CDR3, the DNA is TGTGCCAGCACACAGGGTAATGAAAAACTGTTTTTT.

This clone was counted once. This sequence joins TRBV7-8 and TRBJ1-5, with D possibly TRBD1 on 6 matching bases. Germline V lookup: CDR1 SGHVS, CDR2 FQNEAQ. V gave up 5 bases and J gave up 1 base, with 15 bases separating them. The CDR3 runs 16 residues. The CDR3 sequence: CASSTQGRSSNQPQHF. The CDR3 DNA reads TGTGCCAGCAGCACGCAGGGGAGGTCGAGCAATCAGCCCCAGCATTTT.

The rearrangement uses TRBV4-3 and TRBJ2-3, with D uncertain. The CDR3 runs 15 residues. Germline assignment: CDR1 LGHNA and CDR2 YSLEER. V lost 3 bases, J lost 0 bases, and 10 bases lay in between. CDR3 sequence reads: CASSHNFPSTDTQYF. The CDR3 coding sequence is TGCGCCAGCAGCCATAATTTTCCTAGCACAGATACGCAGTATTTT.

This clone appeared a few times. This chain joins TRBV7-2 and TRBJ2-5; 8 nucleotides match TRBD1. The end of the DNA is better explained by TRBJ2-7, so the J call may be wrong. In germline, CDR1 is SGHTA, CDR2 FQGNSA. There are 14 residues in the CDR3. The DNA of the CDR3 is TGTGCCAGCAGCCTGGACAGGGTTTCCTACGAGCAGTACTTC. This codes for CASSLDRVSYEQYF.

Only a few counts were recorded for this clone. The rearrangement links TRBV30 to TRBJ2-1; TRBD2 matches 12 bases. The CDR3 spans 16 residues. Germline lookup yields CDR1 GTSNPN and CDR2 SVGIG (reference sequence). The trim removed 4 bases at V and 2 bases at J, leaving 6 bases unmatched. The CDR3 reads CAWTPGLAGPYNEQFF. DNA for the CDR3: TGTGCCTGGACACCTGGACTAGCGGGACCCTACAATGAGCAGTTCTTC.

This chain links TRBV6-5 with TRBJ2-2; D gene unclear. Trimming pared 6 bases from V and 7 bases from J, leaving 9 bases between. The CDR3 covers 12 residues. The germline gives CDR1 MNHEY, CDR2 SVGAGI. CDR3 DNA sequence: TGTGCCAGCAGCCTCTTTCGCGGGGAGCTGTTTTTT. Translation: CASSLFRGELFF.

J is TRBJ2-7 and V is TRBV6-1; 7 bases line up with TRBD2. The CDR3 loop spans 14 amino acids. The germline gives CDR1 MNHNS, CDR2 SASEGT. The V segment lost 2 bases and the J segment 6 bases; nucleotides outside the gene matches: 7. Here the CDR3 DNA reads TGTGCCAGCAGTGAATGGGAGGGCGGGTTCGAGCAGTACTTC. Translation: CASSEWEGGFEQYF.

The chain uses TRBV29-1 and TRBJ1-3; no definite D call. Germline CDR1 SQVTM, CDR2 ANQGSEA. This CDR3 comprises 13 residues. The V and J ends lost 4 bases and 5 bases respectively, with 12 bases between them. The CDR3 bases are TGCAGCGTTGCGAGTGGGGATCGAAACACCATATATTTT. Residues: CSVASGDRNTIYF.

The V call is TRBV30, the J call TRBJ1-2, with 11 bases matching TRBD1. With 8 bases clipped from V and 7 bases from J, the junction kept 12 bases outside the gene matches. The CDR3 consists of 14 residues. CDR1 is GTSNPN and CDR2 is SVGIG in the germline V gene (reference sequence). The CDR3 is CAGASDRGQGGYTF. CDR3 DNA: TGTGCCGGAGCGTCGGACAGGGGGCAGGGTGGCTACACCTTC. The full variable domain, in which reference TRBV30 and TRBJ1-2 provide the parts outside the CDR3, is SQTIHQWPATLVQPVGSPLSLECTVEGTSNPNLYWYRQAAGRGLQLLFYSVGIGQISSEVPQNLSASRPQDRQFILSSKKLLLSDSGFYLCAGASDRGQGGYTFGSGTRLTVV.

The J gene is TRBJ2-7, the V gene TRBV9; no definite D call. V gave up 4 bases and J gave up 2 bases, with 19 bases separating them. This CDR3 spans 16 amino acids. Germline assignment: CDR1 SGDLS and CDR2 YYNGEE. In DNA, the CDR3 is TGTGCCAGCAGCAAGAGGATAGGTTTTGATCCCTACGAGCAGTACGTC. It yields the protein CASSKRIGFDPYEQYV.

The table lists this clone with a few counts. This chain links TRBV29-1 with TRBJ2-7; the D call may be TRBD1 or TRBD2 (5 bases each). CDR3 length: 15 residues. The germline V and J ends were trimmed by 3 bases and 3 bases, with 18 bases remaining between them. Germline V lookup: CDR1 SQVTM, CDR2 ANQGSEA. The CDR3 reads CSVESDGTGRYEQYF. CDR3 bases: TGCAGCGTTGAGTCGGACGGGACCGGCCGCTACGAGCAGTACTTC.

This clone appeared a few times. The chain employs TRBV5-1 and TRBJ2-1; possible D gene TRBD1, 6 bases. The V and J ends lost 2 bases and 9 bases respectively, with 9 bases between them. Germline CDR1 is SGHRS and CDR2 is YFSETQ. The CDR3 is made up of 12 amino acids. The CDR3 sequence is CASSLQGPEQFF. The CDR3 region has the DNA TGCGCCAGCAGCTTACAGGGTCCTGAGCAGTTCTTC.

This rearrangement joins TRBV6-1 to TRBJ2-3; D possibly corresponds to TRBD1 (5 bases). The CDR3 has 14 residues. From germline, CDR1 is MNHNS and CDR2 SASEGT. Trimming shortened V by 11 bases and J by 2 bases, and 17 bases separated the two germline ends. Here the CDR3 reads CAAKRGAITDTQYF. Written as DNA, the CDR3 is TGTGCCGCTAAAAGGGGCGCGATCACAGATACGCAGTATTTT.

In this sample, this clone turned up a few times. The chain combines TRBV6-5 with TRBJ2-3; D ambiguous. V was shortened by 2 bases and J by 9 bases, with 9 bases between the two germline ends. Germline V gene lookup returns CDR1 MNHEY and CDR2 SVGAGI. The CDR3 contains 12 residues. The chain's CDR3 is CASSYVGRTQYF. Written as DNA, the CDR3 is TGTGCCAGCAGTTACGTAGGTCGGACGCAGTATTTT.

There are a few counts of this clone. The chain is built from TRBV2 and TRBJ2-7; 9 nucleotides align to TRBD1. Germline CDR1 and CDR2: SNHLY and FYNNEI. This CDR3 contains 12 residues. The trim removed 5 bases at V and 7 bases at J, leaving 3 bases unmatched. The CDR3 nucleotides read TGTGCCAGCAGTACAGGGGGCCAGGAGCAGTACGTC. Translated: CASSTGGQEQYV.

This clone was counted a single time. V usage is TRBV4-1 and J usage is TRBJ1-6, with no clear D. The CDR3 spans 15 residues. Trimming took off 7 bases at V and 7 bases at J, with 17 bases between the two ends. Germline assignment: CDR1 MGHRA and CDR2 YSYEKL. The chain's CDR3 is CASNREGGQNSPLHF. DNA for the CDR3: TGCGCCAGCAATCGAGAGGGAGGGCAGAATTCACCCCTCCACTTT.

This clone was seen a few times. The same CDR3 is also encoded by other DNA sequences in this sample. The chain has TRBV7-2 and TRBJ2-1; the match to TRBD2 covers 7 bases. CDR1 is SGHTA, CDR2 FQGNSA, per germline. This CDR3 has 14 residues. The ends lost 3 bases at V and 2 bases at J; junction bases unmatched: 1. Here the CDR3 reads CASSLLAAYNEQFF. DNA for the CDR3: TGTGCCAGCAGCTTGCTAGCGGCCTACAATGAGCAGTTCTTC.

This clone turned up a few times. This chain joins TRBV5-4 and TRBJ2-2, with D possibly matching TRBD1 (6 bases). Germline CDR1 SGHNT, CDR2 YYREEE (reference sequence). The CDR3 covers 15 residues. Trimming took off 2 bases at V and 4 bases at J, with 12 bases between the two ends. CDR3: CASSFTGFGTGELFF. The CDR3 nucleotides read TGTGCCAGCAGCTTCACAGGGTTCGGCACCGGGGAGCTGTTTTTT.

The rearrangement joins TRBV11-2 to TRBJ2-7; D not resolved. Germline assignment: CDR1 SGHAT and CDR2 FQNNGV. This CDR3 spans 14 amino acids. With 1 base removed from V and 1 base from J, the gap between germline ends came to 8 bases. CDR3 bases: TGTGCCAGCAGCTTAGTTGACGGATCCTACGAGCAGTACGTC. Translating gives CASSLVDGSYEQYV.

This rearrangement joins TRBV27 to TRBJ2-5, with 7 nucleotides matching TRBD1. CDR1 is MNHEY and CDR2 is SMNVEV in the germline V gene (reference sequence). Unmatched junction bases numbered 10, after V lost 7 bases and J lost 5 bases. The CDR3 length is 14 residues. The CDR3 DNA reads as TGTGCCAGCAAGACCAGGGGGTCTTGGGAGACCCAGTACTTC. This translates into CASKTRGSWETQYF.

The V call is TRBV9, the J call TRBJ2-1; 7 positions match TRBD2. With 2 bases clipped from V and 13 bases from J, the junction kept 9 bases outside the gene matches. Germline-derived CDR1 and CDR2 are SGDLS and YYNGEE. There are 13 residues in the CDR3. This CDR3 reads CASSVISAGVQFF. CDR3 nucleotides: TGTGCCAGCAGCGTTATTTCTGCGGGGGTCCAGTTCTTC.